One and the same sample provided the 28 T cell receptor beta chains below, sequenced in a study of CD8 T cells in ankylosing spondylitis. TCRdb called the 5' RACE reads again in MiXCR, with one record for every CDR3 protein. The sample includes a few hundred thousand distinct CDR3 sequences, under 20% seen only once; the top ten take less than 35%. The sequenced material came from blood, either unsorted or a sorted T cell fraction (not recorded which). The receptor set was obtained from a male donor with ankylosing spondylitis or in good health (not recorded which).

The gene calls are TRBV18 and TRBJ1-2, with D unresolved. Germline-derived CDR1 and CDR2 are KGHSH and LQKENI. This CDR3 is 13 amino acids long. Trimming cost V 0 bases and J 3 bases, with 5 bases left between them. The CDR3 DNA reads TGTGCCAGCTCACCACCGGCGGACTATGGCTACACCTTC. It specifies CASSPPADYGYTF.

Ten or more counts support this clonotype. The rearrangement joins TRBV29-1 to TRBJ2-7, with D tentatively TRBD2 (5 bases). V lost 5 bases and J 6 bases, leaving 14 bases between the germline ends. This CDR3 comprises 12 residues. Looked up from germline, CDR1 is SQVTM and CDR2 is ANQGSEA. The CDR3 loop is CSVLRSGGEQYF. For the CDR3, the DNA is TGCAGCGTTCTGCGCTCCGGAGGCGAGCAGTACTTC.

This clonotype was seen repeatedly, ten times or more. This chain links TRBV29-1 with TRBJ1-2, with 9 positions matching TRBD1. The junction had 7 bases not matched to a gene; V was cut back by 4 bases and J by 4 bases. The germline CDR1 and CDR2 sequences are SQVTM and ANQGSEA. The CDR3 sequence is 14 residues long. The CDR3, as DNA: TGCAGCGTTGTTACAGGGGGCCGGGGCTATGGCTACACCTTC. It yields the protein CSVVTGGRGYGYTF.

This clonotype was picked up many times. The gene calls are TRBV15 and TRBJ2-7, with TRBD2 as a possible D gene (5 bases). This CDR3 has 15 residues. Germline loops: CDR1 LNHNV, CDR2 YYDKDF (reference sequence). With 0 bases removed from V and 7 bases from J, the gap between germline ends came to 16 bases. The CDR3 region has the DNA TGTGCCACCAGCAGAGAGGCGGAACTAGAGGGTGAGCAGTACTTC. Amino acids: CATSREAELEGEQYF.

This clonotype was detected ten times or more. This chain connects TRBV6-1 to TRBJ2-1, with 11 nucleotides matching TRBD1. The V gene end was trimmed by 8 bases and the J gene end by 3 bases; junction bases not matched to a gene: 3. This CDR3 region has 14 residues. Germline CDR1 reads MNHNS; CDR2 reads SASEGT. CDR3 in DNA: TGTGCCAGCGCCGGGACAGGGGGCTACAATGAGCAGTTCTTC. It codes for CASAGTGGYNEQFF.

This clonotype has only a few counts. This chain links TRBV27 with TRBJ2-6, with 10 positions matching TRBD2. V shed 4 bases and J 0 bases; nucleotides not matched to a gene: 6. The germline CDR1 and CDR2 sequences are MNHEY and SMNVEV (reference sequence). The CDR3 is made up of 18 amino acids. The DNA for the CDR3 is TGTGCCAGCAGTTCCGGGACTAGCGACAACTCTGGGGCCAACGTCCTGACTTTC. Protein product: CASSSGTSDNSGANVLTF.

This clonotype was counted many times. V usage is TRBV6-1 and J usage is TRBJ2-1; D might be TRBD1 or TRBD2, each matching 7 bases. The V end lost 1 base, the J end lost 6 bases, and 13 bases lay between the germline ends. The CDR3 totals 15 residues. Germline CDR1 is MNHNS and CDR2 is SASEGT. CDR3 in amino acids: CASSEGQGGSNEQFF. CDR3 bases: TGTGCCAGCAGTGAAGGACAGGGCGGGAGCAATGAGCAGTTCTTC.

The V call is TRBV5-5, the J call TRBJ2-7; perhaps TRBD1 as D (5 bases). The CDR3 sequence is 14 residues long. V was clipped by 1 base and J by 0 bases, with 8 bases between them. Germline CDR1 reads SGHKS; CDR2 reads YYEKEE (reference sequence). CDR3 bases: TGTGCCAGCAGCTTGTTTCAGGGCTCCTACGAGCAGTACTTC. It is translated as CASSLFQGSYEQYF.

In this sample, this clonotype turned up a few times. The chain combines TRBV5-1 with TRBJ2-1, with 7 nucleotides matching TRBD2. V gave up 3 bases and J gave up 3 bases; unmatched junction bases: 6. The CDR3 is 15 residues long. Germline V gives CDR1 SGHRS, CDR2 YFSETQ. The CDR3 nucleotides read TGCGCCAGCAGCTCCGAAGGCGGGAGCTACAATGAGCAGTTCTTC. Its protein product is CASSSEGGSYNEQFF.

A few counts support this clonotype. V and J are TRBV4-1 and TRBJ2-7; D gene ambiguous. There are 15 residues in the CDR3. Trimming removed 0 bases from V and 3 bases from J, with 12 bases in between. CDR1 and CDR2 (germline): MGHRA, YSYEKL. The CDR3 DNA follows: TGCGCCAGCAGCCAAGATCTAAGCTTTTACTACGAGCAGTACTTC. It specifies CASSQDLSFYYEQYF.

At least ten counts were recorded for this clonotype. V gene TRBV20-1 combines with J gene TRBJ2-3; a possible D gene is TRBD2 (5 bases). V was shortened by 3 bases and J by 8 bases, with 9 bases between the two germline ends. The germline V gene encodes CDR1 DFQATT and CDR2 SNEGSKA (reference sequence). The CDR3 loop spans 11 amino acids. Here the CDR3 reads CSARDSGTQYF. The CDR3 DNA reads TGCAGTGCTAGGGACTCGGGTACGCAGTATTTT.

The chain is built from TRBV4-3 and TRBJ2-1; possibly TRBD2 for D (6 bases). Trimming pared 0 bases from V and 8 bases from J, leaving 14 bases between. The CDR3 consists of 15 residues. Looked up from germline, CDR1 is LGHNA and CDR2 is YSLEER. This CDR3 is CASSQDYREQDEQFF. The CDR3 DNA sequence: TGCGCCAGCAGCCAAGATTATCGGGAGCAGGATGAGCAGTTCTTC.

This sequence joins TRBV12-3 or TRBV12-4 and TRBJ2-1, with 9 bases lining up with TRBD2. The CDR3 runs to 15 residues. Trimming cost V 2 bases and J 4 bases; bases outside gene matches: 3. CDR3 in amino acids: CASSLSSGIYNEQFF. The DNA for the CDR3 is TGTGCCAGCAGTTTATCTAGCGGGATTTACAATGAGCAGTTCTTC.

This clonotype has more than one count but fewer than ten. This sequence joins TRBV5-1 and TRBJ2-5, with 13 positions matching TRBD2. CDR3 length: 18 residues. With 2 bases clipped from V and 0 bases from J, the junction kept 7 bases outside the gene matches. Germline CDR1 reads SGHRS; CDR2 reads YFSETQ. The CDR3 region has the DNA TGCGCCAGCAGCTTCCCCGGGACTAGCGGGATGTACCAAGAGACCCAGTACTTC. It yields the protein CASSFPGTSGMYQETQYF. The full variable domain, its missing parts supplied by reference TRBV5-1 and TRBJ2-5, is KAGVTQTPRYLIKTRGQQVTLSCSPISGHRSVSWYQQTPGQGLQFLFEYFSETQRNKGNFPGRFSGRQFSNSRSEMNVSTLELGDSALYLCASSFPGTSGMYQETQYFGPGTRLLVL.

The genes are TRBV7-9 and TRBJ1-1, with D unresolved. Trimming took off 5 bases at V and 0 bases at J, with 16 bases between the two ends. CDR1 is SEHNR, CDR2 FQNEAQ, per germline (reference sequence). The CDR3 extends over 16 amino acids. The CDR3 sequence is CASSPYPQNMNTEAFF. The CDR3 coding sequence is TGTGCCAGCAGCCCCTATCCACAGAACATGAACACTGAAGCTTTCTTT.

The rearrangement links TRBV25-1 to TRBJ2-7; 9 nucleotides agree with TRBD2. The CDR3 has 17 amino acids. The ends lost 2 bases at V and 5 bases at J; junction bases unmatched: 13. CDR1 is MGHDK, CDR2 SYGVNS, per germline. Here the CDR3 reads CASSEDLRVAGADEQYF. In nucleotides, the CDR3 is TGTGCCAGCAGTGAAGACCTGAGGGTAGCGGGAGCGGACGAGCAGTACTTC.

The chain links TRBV6-5 to TRBJ2-6; D ambiguous. This CDR3 is built from 15 residues. CDR1 is MNHEY, CDR2 SVGAGI, per germline. The V gene lost 0 bases and the J gene lost 4 bases, with 7 bases spanning the gap. The CDR3 here is CASSYSPPGANVLTF. CDR3 coding DNA: TGTGCCAGCAGTTACTCGCCCCCCGGGGCCAACGTCCTGACTTTC.

This clonotype was detected many times. This sequence joins TRBV9 and TRBJ2-1; the D is unclear. Looked up from germline, CDR1 is SGDLS and CDR2 is YYNGEE. The V and J ends lost 3 bases and 9 bases respectively, with 13 bases between them. The CDR3 loop spans 13 amino acids. In nucleotides, the CDR3 is TGTGCCAGCAGCGGACCCTCGATGGTTGAGCAGTTCTTC. Translated: CASSGPSMVEQFF.

Details on this clonotype: This clone may be a read error of a much larger clone one base away. The chain couples TRBV4-1 to TRBJ2-1; D gene unclear. The CDR3 spans 13 residues. V was shortened by 1 base and J by 4 bases, with 5 bases between the two germline ends. Germline V lookup: CDR1 MGHRA, CDR2 YSYEKL. The CDR3 DNA sequence: TGCGCCAGCAGCCAAGTCAGGTACAATGAGCAGTTCTTC. As protein: CASSQVRYNEQFF.

This clonotype was observed a few times. The chain couples TRBV6-5 to TRBJ1-5; D perhaps matches TRBD1 (5 bases). There are 16 residues in the CDR3. Per the germline V gene, CDR1 is MNHEY and CDR2 is SVGAGI. Trimming shortened V by 2 bases and J by 1 base, and 12 bases separated the two germline ends. In DNA, the CDR3 is TGTGCCAGCAGTTACGGGGGGGTGGGAAGCAATCAGCCCCAGCATTTT. Encoded protein: CASSYGGVGSNQPQHF.

The rearrangement joins TRBV20-1 to TRBJ1-1, with no clear D. The CDR3 consists of 12 residues. CDR1 and CDR2 from the germline V gene are DFQATT and SNEGSKA (reference sequence). V was shortened by 3 bases and J by 5 bases, with 10 bases between the two germline ends. The CDR3 is CSASVGETEAFF. CDR3 DNA sequence: TGCAGTGCTAGTGTTGGGGAGACTGAAGCTTTCTTT.

The V gene is TRBV6-5, the J gene TRBJ2-1; 11 nucleotides align to TRBD2. The CDR3 covers 19 residues. Germline V gene sequence: CDR1 MNHEY, CDR2 SVGAGI. Trimming removed 0 bases from V and 8 bases from J; junction bases left unmatched: 15. CDR3 bases: TGTGCCAGCAGTTACTCCTCGGTGACTAGCGGGGTGAAAGGCGATGAGCAGTTCTTC. This gives the protein CASSYSSVTSGVKGDEQFF.

There are many counts of this clonotype. The gene calls are TRBV5-1 and TRBJ2-1; 13 bases are a match to TRBD2. Germline CDR1 SGHRS, CDR2 YFSETQ. V lost 4 bases, J lost 5 bases, and 15 bases stayed unmatched. This CDR3 has 19 residues. The CDR3 reads CASSVSLAGGLVPHNEQFF. The CDR3 nucleotides read TGCGCCAGCAGCGTATCACTAGCGGGAGGGCTCGTTCCCCACAATGAGCAGTTCTTC. The full variable domain, with the rest looked up from reference TRBV5-1 and TRBJ2-1, is KAGVTQTPRYLIKTRGQQVTLSCSPISGHRSVSWYQQTPGQGLQFLFEYFSETQRNKGNFPGRFSGRQFSNSRSEMNVSTLELGDSALYLCASSVSLAGGLVPHNEQFFGPGTRLTVL.

The chain couples TRBV4-1 to TRBJ2-7; a possible D gene is TRBD2 (6 bases). This CDR3 is 16 amino acids long. Germline assignment: CDR1 MGHRA and CDR2 YSYEKL. Trimming took 2 bases from V and 3 from J, leaving 17 bases between them. The CDR3 reads CASSQLFSGGNYEQYF. DNA of the CDR3: TGCGCCAGCAGCCAATTGTTCTCCGGCGGGAACTACGAGCAGTACTTC.

V usage is TRBV28 and J usage is TRBJ1-2; 7 bases fit TRBD1. The germline gives CDR1 MDHEN, CDR2 SYDVKM. The CDR3 length is 13 residues. V lost 6 bases, J lost 8 bases, and 9 bases stayed unmatched. CDR3 coding DNA: TGTGCCAGCAGCCCCCGGACAGGCCAAGGCTACACCTTC. It translates to CASSPRTGQGYTF.

This clonotype was seen ten or more times. The CDR3 DNA reads TGTGCCAGCAGTTTAGGGGGAACTACCGGGGAGCTGTTTTTT. Amino acids: CASSLGGTTGELFF. The chain couples TRBV12-3 or TRBV12-4 to TRBJ2-2, with unresolved D. Trimming pared 1 base from V and 5 bases from J, leaving 8 bases between. This CDR3 has 14 residues.

This clonotype was found a few times. V gene TRBV19 combines with J gene TRBJ1-1; 8 positions agree with TRBD1. The length of the CDR3 is 16 residues. V was clipped by 3 bases and J by 4 bases; unmatched bases: 10. Germline V gene sequence: CDR1 LNHDA, CDR2 SQIVND (reference sequence). The CDR3 sequence is CASSIGTQGAGTEAFF. CDR3 DNA: TGTGCCAGTAGTATTGGCACGCAGGGGGCCGGCACTGAAGCTTTCTTT.

The chain employs TRBV29-1 and TRBJ2-7; D gene ambiguous. Germline V CDR1 and CDR2: SQVTM, ANQGSEA. CDR3 length equals 13 residues. With 2 bases removed from V and 6 bases from J, the gap between germline ends came to 14 bases. This CDR3 is CSVELPVLSEQYF. Here the CDR3 DNA reads TGCAGCGTTGAACTCCCAGTGCTCAGCGAGCAGTACTTC.